Below, 2 T cell receptor beta chains from the same sample are listed, as sequenced in a study of T cells in tumors after PD-1 blockade. The repertoire was sequenced with immunoSEQ multiplex PCR; TCRdb's copy has only in-frame clones and lacks some. This sample has around 50,000 clones, with approximately 75% found just once. Specimen: PBMCs, collected before anti-PD-1 treatment. These TCRs come from a human donor with basal cell carcinoma.

This clone appeared a few times. The chain carries TRBV6-5 and TRBJ1-2; a weak D match, TRBD1 (5 bases). CDR1 and CDR2 from the germline V gene are MNHEY and SVGAGI. This CDR3 contains 14 residues. Trimming removed 5 bases at V and 5 bases at J, with 15 bases between. In nucleotides, the CDR3 is TGTGCCAGCAGTCCAGGGTTTGTTAGTTATGGCTACACCTTC. Translating gives CASSPGFVSYGYTF.

The genes are TRBV14 and TRBJ2-1; D may match TRBD1 or TRBD2 (5 bases each). Germline V gene lookup returns CDR1 SGHDN and CDR2 FVKESK. Trimming took 4 bases from V and 3 from J, leaving 16 bases between them. CDR3 length: 16 residues. CDR3 region: CASSRPGTGFYNEQFF. The CDR3 DNA is TGTGCCAGCAGCCGGCCCGGGACGGGGTTCTACAATGAGCAGTTCTTC. Together with reference TRBV14 and TRBJ2-1, the CDR3 gives the full variable domain: EAGVTQFPSHSVIEKGQTVTLRCDPISGHDNLYWYRRVMGKEIKFLLHFVKESKQDESGMPNNRFLAERTGGTYSTLKVQPAELEDSGVYFCASSRPGTGFYNEQFFGPGTRLTVL.